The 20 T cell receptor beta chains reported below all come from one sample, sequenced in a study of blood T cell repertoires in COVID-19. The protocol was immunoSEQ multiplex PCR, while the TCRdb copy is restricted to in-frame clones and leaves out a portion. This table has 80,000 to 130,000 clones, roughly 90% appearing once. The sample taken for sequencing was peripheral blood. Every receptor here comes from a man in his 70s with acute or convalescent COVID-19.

The CDR3 DNA follows: TGTGCCAGCAGCGACAGGGGGCGCTTCTATGGCTACACCTTC. Amino acids: CASSDRGRFYGYTF. The chain employs TRBV7-2 and TRBJ1-2, with TRBD1 matching over 10 bases. J gave up 4 bases and V 5 bases, and 4 bases lay outside the gene matches. CDR1 is SGHTA and CDR2 is FQGNSA in the germline V gene. The CDR3 extends over 14 amino acids.

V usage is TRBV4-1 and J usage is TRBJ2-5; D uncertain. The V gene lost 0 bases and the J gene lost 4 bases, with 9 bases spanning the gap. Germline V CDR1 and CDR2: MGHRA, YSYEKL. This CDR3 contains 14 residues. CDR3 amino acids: CASSQEPSTETQYF. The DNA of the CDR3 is TGCGCCAGCAGCCAAGAACCTAGTACAGAGACCCAGTACTTC.

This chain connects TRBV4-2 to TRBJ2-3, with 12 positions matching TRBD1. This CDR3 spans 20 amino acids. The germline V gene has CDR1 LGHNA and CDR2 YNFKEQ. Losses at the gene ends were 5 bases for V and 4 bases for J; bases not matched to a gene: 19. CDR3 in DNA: TGTGCCAGCAGCTCCACATTAAGCGGGACAGGGGGCCTCGGGGCAGATACGCAGTATTTT. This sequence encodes CASSSTLSGTGGLGADTQYF.

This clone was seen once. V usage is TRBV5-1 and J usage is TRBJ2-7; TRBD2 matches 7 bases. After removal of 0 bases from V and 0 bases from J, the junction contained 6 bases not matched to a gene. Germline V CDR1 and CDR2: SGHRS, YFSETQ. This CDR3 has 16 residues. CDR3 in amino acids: CASSLVPGGSSYEQYF. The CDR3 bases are TGCGCCAGCAGCTTGGTTCCGGGGGGAAGCTCCTACGAGCAGTACTTC.

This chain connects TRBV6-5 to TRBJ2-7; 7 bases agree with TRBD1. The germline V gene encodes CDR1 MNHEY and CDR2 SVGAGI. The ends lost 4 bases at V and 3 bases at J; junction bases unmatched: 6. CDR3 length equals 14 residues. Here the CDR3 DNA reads TGTGCCAGCAGTTTCGGGACAGACAACTACGAGCAGTACTTC. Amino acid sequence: CASSFGTDNYEQYF.

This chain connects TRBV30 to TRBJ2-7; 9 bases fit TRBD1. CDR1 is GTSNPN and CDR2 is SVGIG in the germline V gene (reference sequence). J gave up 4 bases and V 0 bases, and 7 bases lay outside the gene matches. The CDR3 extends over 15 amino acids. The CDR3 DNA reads TGTGCCTGGAGTGTTTGGACAGGGGACTCGTACGAGCAGTACTTC. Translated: CAWSVWTGDSYEQYF.

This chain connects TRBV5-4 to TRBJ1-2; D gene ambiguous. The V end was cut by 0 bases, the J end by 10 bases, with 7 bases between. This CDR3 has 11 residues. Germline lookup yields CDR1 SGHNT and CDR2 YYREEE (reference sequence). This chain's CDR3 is CASSLDQIYTF. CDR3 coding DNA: TGTGCCAGCAGCTTGGACCAGATCTACACCTTC.

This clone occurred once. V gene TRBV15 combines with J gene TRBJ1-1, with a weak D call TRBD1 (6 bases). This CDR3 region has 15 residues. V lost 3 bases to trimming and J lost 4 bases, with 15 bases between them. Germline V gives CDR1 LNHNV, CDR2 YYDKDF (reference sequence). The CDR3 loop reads CATSSLGQSFTEAFF. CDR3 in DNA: TGTGCCACCAGCAGCCTCGGACAGAGTTTCACTGAAGCTTTCTTT. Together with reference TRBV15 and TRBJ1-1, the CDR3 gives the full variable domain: DAMVIQNPRYQVTQFGKPVTLSCSQTLNHNVMYWYQQKSSQAPKLLFHYYDKDFNNEADTPDNFQSRRPNTSFCFLDIRSPGLGDTAMYLCATSSLGQSFTEAFFGQGTRLTVV.

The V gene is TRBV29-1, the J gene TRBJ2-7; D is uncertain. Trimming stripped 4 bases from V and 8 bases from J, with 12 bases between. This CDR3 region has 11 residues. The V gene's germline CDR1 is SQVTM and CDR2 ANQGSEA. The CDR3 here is CSVVIRGKQYF. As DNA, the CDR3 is TGCAGCGTTGTCATACGCGGTAAGCAGTACTTC.

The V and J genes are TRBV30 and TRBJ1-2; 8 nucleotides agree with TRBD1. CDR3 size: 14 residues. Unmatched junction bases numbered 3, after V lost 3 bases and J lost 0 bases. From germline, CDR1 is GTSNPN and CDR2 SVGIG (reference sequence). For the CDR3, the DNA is TGTGCCTGGAGACCGGGACAGGCTAACTATGGCTACACCTTC. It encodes CAWRPGQANYGYTF.

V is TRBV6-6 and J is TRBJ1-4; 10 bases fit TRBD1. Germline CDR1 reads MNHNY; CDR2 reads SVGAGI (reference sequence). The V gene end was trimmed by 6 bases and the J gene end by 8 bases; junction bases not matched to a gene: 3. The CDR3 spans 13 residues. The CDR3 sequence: CASRPGQGEKLFF. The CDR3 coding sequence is TGTGCCAGCAGACCGGGACAGGGGGAAAAACTGTTTTTT.

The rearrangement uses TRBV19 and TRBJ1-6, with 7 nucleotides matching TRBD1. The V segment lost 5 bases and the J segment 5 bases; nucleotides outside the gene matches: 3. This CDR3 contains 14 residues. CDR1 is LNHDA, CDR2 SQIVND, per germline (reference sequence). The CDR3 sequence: CASSWDRDNSPLHF. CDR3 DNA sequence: TGTGCCAGTAGTTGGGACAGAGATAATTCACCCCTCCACTTT.

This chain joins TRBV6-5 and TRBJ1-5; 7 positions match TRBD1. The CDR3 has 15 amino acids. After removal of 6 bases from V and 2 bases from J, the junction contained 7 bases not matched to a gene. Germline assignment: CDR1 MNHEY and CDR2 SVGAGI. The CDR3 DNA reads TGTGCCAGCAGCCGCTTCGGGACAGGCAATCAGCCCCAGCATTTT. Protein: CASSRFGTGNQPQHF.

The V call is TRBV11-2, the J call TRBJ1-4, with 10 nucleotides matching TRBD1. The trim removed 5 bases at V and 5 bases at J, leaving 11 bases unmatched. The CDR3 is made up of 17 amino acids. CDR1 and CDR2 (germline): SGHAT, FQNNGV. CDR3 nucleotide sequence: TGTGCCAGCAGCCGTGGAAGGGACAGGGGTGTCAATGAAAAACTGTTTTTT. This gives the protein CASSRGRDRGVNEKLFF.

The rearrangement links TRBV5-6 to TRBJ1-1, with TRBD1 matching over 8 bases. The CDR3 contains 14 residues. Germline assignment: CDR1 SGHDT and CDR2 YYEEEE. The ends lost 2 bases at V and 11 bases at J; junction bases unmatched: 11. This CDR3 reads CASSLGGGRGPAFF. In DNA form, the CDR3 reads TGTGCCAGCAGCTTAGGGGGTGGCAGGGGGCCGGCTTTCTTT.

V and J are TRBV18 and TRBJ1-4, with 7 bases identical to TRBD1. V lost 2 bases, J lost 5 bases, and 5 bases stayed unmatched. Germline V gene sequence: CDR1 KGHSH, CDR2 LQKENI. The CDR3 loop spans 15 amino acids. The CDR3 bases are TGTGCCAGCTCACCATTTGACAGGGTGAATGAAAAACTGTTTTTT. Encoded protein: CASSPFDRVNEKLFF.

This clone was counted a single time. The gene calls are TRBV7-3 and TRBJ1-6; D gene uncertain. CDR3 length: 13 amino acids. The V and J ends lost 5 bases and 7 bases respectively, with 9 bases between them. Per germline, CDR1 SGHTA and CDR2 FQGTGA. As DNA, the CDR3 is TGTGCCAGCAGCGTGCTCTACAATTCACCCCTCCACTTT. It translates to CASSVLYNSPLHF. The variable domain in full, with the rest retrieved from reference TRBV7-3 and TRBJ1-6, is GAGVSQTPSNKVTEKGKYVELRCDPISGHTALYWYRQSLGQGPEFLIYFQGTGAADDSGLPNDRFFAVRPEGSVSTLKIQRTERGDSAVYLCASSVLYNSPLHFGNGTRLTVT.

CDR3 nucleotides: TGTGCCTCAGGGCCCGGTGGCTACACCTTC. It codes for CASGPGGYTF. The chain is built from TRBV28 and TRBJ1-2; perhaps TRBD1 as D (5 bases). V gave up 11 bases and J gave up 7 bases, with 11 bases separating them. The germline V gene has CDR1 MDHEN and CDR2 SYDVKM. This CDR3 spans 10 amino acids.

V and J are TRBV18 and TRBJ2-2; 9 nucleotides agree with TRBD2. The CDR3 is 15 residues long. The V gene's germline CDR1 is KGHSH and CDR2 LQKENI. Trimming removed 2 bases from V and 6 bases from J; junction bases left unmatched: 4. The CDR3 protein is CASSPLAGASGELFF. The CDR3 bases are TGTGCCAGCTCACCATTAGCGGGAGCTTCCGGGGAGCTGTTTTTT.

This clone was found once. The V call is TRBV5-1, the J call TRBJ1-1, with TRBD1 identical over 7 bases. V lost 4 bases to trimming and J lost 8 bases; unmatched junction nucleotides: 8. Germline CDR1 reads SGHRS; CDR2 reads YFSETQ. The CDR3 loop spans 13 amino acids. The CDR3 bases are TGCGCCAGCAGCCCCGGGACAGCAACCGAAGCTTTCTTT. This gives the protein CASSPGTATEAFF. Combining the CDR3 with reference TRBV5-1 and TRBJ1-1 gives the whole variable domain KAGVTQTPRYLIKTRGQQVTLSCSPISGHRSVSWYQQTPGQGLQFLFEYFSETQRNKGNFPGRFSGRQFSNSRSEMNVSTLELGDSALYLCASSPGTATEAFFGQGTRLTVV.